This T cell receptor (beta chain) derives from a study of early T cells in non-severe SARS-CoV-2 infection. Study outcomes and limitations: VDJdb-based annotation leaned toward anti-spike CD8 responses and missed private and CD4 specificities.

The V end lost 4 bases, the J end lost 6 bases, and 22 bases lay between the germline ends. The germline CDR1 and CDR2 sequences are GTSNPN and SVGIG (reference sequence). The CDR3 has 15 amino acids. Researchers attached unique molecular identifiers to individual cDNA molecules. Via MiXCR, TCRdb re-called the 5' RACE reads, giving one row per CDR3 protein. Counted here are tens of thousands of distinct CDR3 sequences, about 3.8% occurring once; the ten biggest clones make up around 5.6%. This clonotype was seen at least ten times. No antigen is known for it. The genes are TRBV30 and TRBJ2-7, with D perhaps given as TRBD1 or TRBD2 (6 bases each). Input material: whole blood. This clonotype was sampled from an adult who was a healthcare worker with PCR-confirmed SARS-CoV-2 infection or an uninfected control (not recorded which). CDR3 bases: TGTGCCTGGAAGGGGGGAGAGGGGTTTTTGGGCGAGCAGTACTTC. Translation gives CAWKGGEGFLGEQYF. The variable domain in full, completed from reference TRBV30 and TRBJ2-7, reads SQTIHQWPATLVQPVGSPLSLECTVEGTSNPNLYWYRQAAGRGLQLLFYSVGIGQISSEVPQNLSASRPQDRQFILSSKKLLLSDSGFYLCAWKGGEGFLGEQYFGPGTRLTVT.